This section outlines one T cell receptor beta chain sequence together with its context. The antigen is unknown. Using immunoSEQ multiplex PCR, the repertoire was profiled, and TCRdb retains in-frame clones only, with some absent. The table lists about 92,000 clones, under 95% of them singletons. These data come from a study of T cell responses to AZD1222 COVID-19 vaccine. Broader study findings: Within unmutated variant regions lay the reported targets of nearly half of spike-specific TCRs.

There are 16 residues in the CDR3. The ends lost 3 bases at V and 0 bases at J; junction bases unmatched: 6. Germline values: CDR1 SGDLS, CDR2 YYNGEE. The sample was peripheral blood, taken on day 0 of AZD1222 vaccination. The chain carries TRBV9 and TRBJ1-3; 7 nucleotides line up with TRBD1. This clonotype originated in an adult in good health. The chain's CDR3 is CASSGDSSYSGNTIYF. Written as DNA, the CDR3 is TGTGCCAGCAGCGGGGACAGCTCATACTCTGGAAACACCATATATTTT.